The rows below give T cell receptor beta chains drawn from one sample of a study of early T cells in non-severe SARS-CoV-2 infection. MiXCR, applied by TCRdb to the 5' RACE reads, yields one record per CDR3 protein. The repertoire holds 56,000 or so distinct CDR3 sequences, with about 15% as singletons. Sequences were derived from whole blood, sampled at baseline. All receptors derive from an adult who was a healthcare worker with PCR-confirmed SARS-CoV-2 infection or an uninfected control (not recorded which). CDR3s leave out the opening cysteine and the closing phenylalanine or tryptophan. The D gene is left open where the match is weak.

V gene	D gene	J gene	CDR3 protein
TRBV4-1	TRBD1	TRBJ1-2	ASSQARTGYYGYT
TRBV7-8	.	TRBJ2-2	ASSQSGGATGELF
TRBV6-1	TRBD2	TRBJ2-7	ASSVVRLAGPYEQY
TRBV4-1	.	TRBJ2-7	ASSQEPIGGGSAYEQY
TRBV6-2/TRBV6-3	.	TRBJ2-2	ASKILTGNTGELF
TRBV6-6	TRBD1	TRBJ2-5	ASSFTFRRGTARETQY
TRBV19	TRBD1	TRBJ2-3	ASSSDRDADTQY
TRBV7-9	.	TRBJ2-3	ASSSTAGEVADTQY
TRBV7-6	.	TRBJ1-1	ASSLQGLNTEAF
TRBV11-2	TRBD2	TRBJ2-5	ASSFRVAGVGARETQY
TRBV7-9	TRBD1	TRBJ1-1	ASSSLRDRGFPKLF
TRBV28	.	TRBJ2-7	ASSLFGGYYEQY
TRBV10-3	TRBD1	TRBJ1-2	ATRSSTGEGDGYT
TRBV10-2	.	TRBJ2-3	ASSQSDTQY
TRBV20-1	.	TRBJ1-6	SAGGRDNSPLH
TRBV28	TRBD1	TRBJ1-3	ASSPQGGAGNTIY
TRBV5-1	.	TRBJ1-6	ASSSNVESNSPLH
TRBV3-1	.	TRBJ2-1	ASSLTGEQF
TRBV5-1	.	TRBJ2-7	ASSLVQASYEQY
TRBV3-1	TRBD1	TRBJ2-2	ASSLWTGTNTGELF
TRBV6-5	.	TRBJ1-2	ASREGRDWNYGYT
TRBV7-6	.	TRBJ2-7	ASSLSPSVEQY